One T cell receptor (beta chain) is described in this entry. The data derive from a study of cytomegalovirus exposure and HLA in healthy donors. Here immunoSEQ multiplex PCR was the method, and the copy in TCRdb shows in-frame clones only, minus some. Altogether about 140,000 clones are present, roughly nine tenths being singletons, with the ten largest covering just under 3%. Sequenced input: PBMCs. The sequence was collected from a man younger than 30 in good health and CMV-seronegative.

CDR3 bases: TGTGCCAGTAGGCTGGACAGCTTATTTCAGCCCCAGCATTTT. Its translation is CASRLDSLFQPQHF. The chain is built from TRBV19 and TRBJ1-5; the D gene is possibly TRBD1 (6 bases). The CDR3 contains 14 residues. Germline CDR1 reads LNHDA; CDR2 reads SQIVND (reference sequence). Trimming removed 6 bases at V and 6 bases at J, with 15 bases between.